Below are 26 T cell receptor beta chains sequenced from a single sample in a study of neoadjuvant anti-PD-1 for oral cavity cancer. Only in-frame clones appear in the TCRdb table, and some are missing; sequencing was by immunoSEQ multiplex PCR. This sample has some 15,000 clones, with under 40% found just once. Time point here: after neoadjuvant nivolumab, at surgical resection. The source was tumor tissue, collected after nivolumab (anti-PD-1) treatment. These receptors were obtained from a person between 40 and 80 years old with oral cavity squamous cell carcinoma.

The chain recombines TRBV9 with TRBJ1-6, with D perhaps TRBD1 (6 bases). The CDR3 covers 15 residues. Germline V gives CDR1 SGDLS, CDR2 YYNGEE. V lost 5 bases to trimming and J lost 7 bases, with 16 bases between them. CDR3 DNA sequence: TGTGCCAGCAGTCCCCGGGACAACCAAAATTCACCCCTCCACTTT. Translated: CASSPRDNQNSPLHF.

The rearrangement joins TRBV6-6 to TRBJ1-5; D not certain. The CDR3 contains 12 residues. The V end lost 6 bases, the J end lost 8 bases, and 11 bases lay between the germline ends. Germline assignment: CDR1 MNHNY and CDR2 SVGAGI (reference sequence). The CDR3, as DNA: TGTGCCAGCAGGGCCGAGGGTGAGCCCCAGCATTTT. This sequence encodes CASRAEGEPQHF.

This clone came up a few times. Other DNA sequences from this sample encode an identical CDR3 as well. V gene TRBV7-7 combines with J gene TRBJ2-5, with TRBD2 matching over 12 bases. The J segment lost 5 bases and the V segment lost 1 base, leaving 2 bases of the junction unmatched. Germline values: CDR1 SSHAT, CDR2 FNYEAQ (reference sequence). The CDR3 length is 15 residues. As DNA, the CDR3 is TGTGCCAGCAGCTTAGGTCTAGCGGGGGGGGAGACCCAGTACTTC. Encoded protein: CASSLGLAGGETQYF.

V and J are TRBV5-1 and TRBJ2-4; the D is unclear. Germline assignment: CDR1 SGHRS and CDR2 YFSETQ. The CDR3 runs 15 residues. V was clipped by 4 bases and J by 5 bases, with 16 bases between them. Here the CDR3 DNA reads TGCGCCAGCAGCAAAAACATAGGGCACGAAAACATTCAGTACTTC. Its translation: CASSKNIGHENIQYF.

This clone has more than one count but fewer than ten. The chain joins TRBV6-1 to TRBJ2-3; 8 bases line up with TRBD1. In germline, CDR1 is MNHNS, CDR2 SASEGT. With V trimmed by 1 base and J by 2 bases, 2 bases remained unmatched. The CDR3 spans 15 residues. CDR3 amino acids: CASSEGTGSTDTQYF. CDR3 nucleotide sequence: TGTGCCAGCAGTGAAGGGACAGGGTCCACAGATACGCAGTATTTT.

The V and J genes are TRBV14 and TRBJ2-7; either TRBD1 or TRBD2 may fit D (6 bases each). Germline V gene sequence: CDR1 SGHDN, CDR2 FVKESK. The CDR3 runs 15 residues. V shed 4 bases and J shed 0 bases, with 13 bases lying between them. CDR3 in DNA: TGTGCCAGCAGCCTGGGGGGCGGGCCCTCCTACGAGCAGTACTTC. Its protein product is CASSLGGGPSYEQYF.

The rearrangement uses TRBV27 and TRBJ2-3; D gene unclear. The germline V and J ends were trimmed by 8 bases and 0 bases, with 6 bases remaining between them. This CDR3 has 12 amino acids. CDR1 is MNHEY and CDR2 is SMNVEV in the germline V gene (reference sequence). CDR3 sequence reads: CASRSSTDTQYF. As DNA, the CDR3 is TGTGCCAGCCGATCAAGCACAGATACGCAGTATTTT.

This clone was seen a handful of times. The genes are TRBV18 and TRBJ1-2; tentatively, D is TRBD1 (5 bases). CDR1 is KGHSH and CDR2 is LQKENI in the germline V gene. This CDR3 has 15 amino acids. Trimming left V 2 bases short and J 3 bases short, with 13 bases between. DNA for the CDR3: TGTGCCAGCTCACCATCGGCCGGGACGGACTATGGCTACACCTTC. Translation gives CASSPSAGTDYGYTF.

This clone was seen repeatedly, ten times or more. The CDR3 is CASRTGQGGWTGELFF. The CDR3 region has the DNA TGTGCCAGCAGGACTGGACAGGGAGGATGGACCGGGGAGCTGTTTTTT. The chain is built from TRBV5-8 and TRBJ2-2; 8 nucleotides line up with TRBD1. There are 16 residues in the CDR3. V shed 5 bases and J 5 bases; nucleotides not matched to a gene: 11. Germline V lookup: CDR1 SGHTS, CDR2 YDEGEE.

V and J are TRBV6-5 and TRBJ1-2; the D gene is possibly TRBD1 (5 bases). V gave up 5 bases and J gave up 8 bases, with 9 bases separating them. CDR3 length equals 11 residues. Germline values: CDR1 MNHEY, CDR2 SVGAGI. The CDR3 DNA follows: TGTGCCAGCAGTGAACGACAGGGCTACACCTTC. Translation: CASSERQGYTF.

CDR3 sequence: CASSKAAVRDVRCYGYTF. The CDR3 nucleotides are TGTGCCAGCAGCAAAGCTGCTGTAAGGGACGTCCGGTGCTATGGCTACACCTTC. The J gene is TRBJ1-2, the V gene TRBV21-1. TRBV21-1 is deemed a pseudogene. The CDR3 has 18 amino acids.

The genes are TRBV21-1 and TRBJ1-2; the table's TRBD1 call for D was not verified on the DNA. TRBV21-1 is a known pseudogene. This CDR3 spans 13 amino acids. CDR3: CASSNPGQGGYTF. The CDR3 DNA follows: TGTGCCAGCAGCAACCCGGGACAGGGCGGCTACACCTTC.

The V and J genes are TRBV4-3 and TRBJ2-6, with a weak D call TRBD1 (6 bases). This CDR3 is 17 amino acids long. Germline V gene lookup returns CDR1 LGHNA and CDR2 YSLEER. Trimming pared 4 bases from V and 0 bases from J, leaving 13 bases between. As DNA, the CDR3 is TGCGCCAGCAGCCGAGGGGACACGATCTCTGGGGCCAACGTCCTGACTTTC. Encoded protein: CASSRGDTISGANVLTF.

The CDR3, as DNA: TGTGCCAGCAGCTTAGGGACCGCTAGGGCCGGGGAGCTGTTTTTT. It specifies CASSLGTARAGELFF. The genes are TRBV11-2 and TRBJ2-2, with D hard to call. Trimming stripped 1 base from V and 6 bases from J, with 12 bases between. This CDR3 has 15 amino acids. Germline CDR1 and CDR2: SGHAT and FQNNGV.

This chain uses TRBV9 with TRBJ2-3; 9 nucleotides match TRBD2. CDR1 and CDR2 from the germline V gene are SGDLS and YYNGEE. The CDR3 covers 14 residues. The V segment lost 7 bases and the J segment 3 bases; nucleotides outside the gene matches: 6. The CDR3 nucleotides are TGTGCCAGCGCGGGGGGGATGTGGACAGATACGCAGTATTTT. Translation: CASAGGMWTDTQYF.

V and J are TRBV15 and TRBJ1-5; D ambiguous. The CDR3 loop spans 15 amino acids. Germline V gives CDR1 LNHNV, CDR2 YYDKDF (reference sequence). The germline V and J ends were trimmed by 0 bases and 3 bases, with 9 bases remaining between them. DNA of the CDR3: TGTGCCACCAGCAGAGATGGAGCACCCAATCAGCCCCAGCATTTT. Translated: CATSRDGAPNQPQHF.

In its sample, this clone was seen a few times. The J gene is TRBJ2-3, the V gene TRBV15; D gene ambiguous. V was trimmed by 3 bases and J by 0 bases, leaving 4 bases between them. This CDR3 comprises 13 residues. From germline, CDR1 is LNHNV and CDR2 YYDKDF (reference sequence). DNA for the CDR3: TGTGCCACCAGCAGGGCTAGCACAGATACGCAGTATTTT. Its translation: CATSRASTDTQYF.

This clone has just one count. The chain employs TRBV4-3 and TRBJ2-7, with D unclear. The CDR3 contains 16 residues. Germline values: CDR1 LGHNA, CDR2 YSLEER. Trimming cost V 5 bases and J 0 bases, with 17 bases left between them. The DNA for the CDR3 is TGCGCCAGCAGCTCGCGCCTCCCCCCCAGCTCCTACGAGCAGTACTTC. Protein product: CASSSRLPPSSYEQYF.

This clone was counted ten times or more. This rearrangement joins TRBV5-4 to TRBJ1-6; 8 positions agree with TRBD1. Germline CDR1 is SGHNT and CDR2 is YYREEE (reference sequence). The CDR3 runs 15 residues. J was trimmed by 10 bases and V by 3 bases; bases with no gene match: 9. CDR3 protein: CASSYQGQGESPLHF. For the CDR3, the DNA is TGTGCCAGCAGCTACCAAGGACAGGGCGAGTCACCCCTCCACTTT.

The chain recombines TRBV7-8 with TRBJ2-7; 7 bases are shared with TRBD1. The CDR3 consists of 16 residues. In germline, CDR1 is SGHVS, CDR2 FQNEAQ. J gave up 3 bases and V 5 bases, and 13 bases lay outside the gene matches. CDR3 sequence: CASSPSPDRSYYEQYF. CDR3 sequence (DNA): TGTGCCAGCAGCCCATCCCCGGACAGGTCTTACTACGAGCAGTACTTC.

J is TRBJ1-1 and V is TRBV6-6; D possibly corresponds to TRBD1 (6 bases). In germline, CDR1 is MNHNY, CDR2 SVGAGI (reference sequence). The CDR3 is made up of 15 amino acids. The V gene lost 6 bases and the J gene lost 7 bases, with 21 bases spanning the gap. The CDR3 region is CASSRTTGAQGEAFF. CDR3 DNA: TGTGCCAGCAGCCGGACTACGGGGGCGCAGGGTGAAGCTTTCTTT.

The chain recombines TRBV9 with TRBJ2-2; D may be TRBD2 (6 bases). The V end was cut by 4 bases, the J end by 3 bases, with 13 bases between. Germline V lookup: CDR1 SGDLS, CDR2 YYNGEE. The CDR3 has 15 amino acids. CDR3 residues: CASSPGGSYTGELFF. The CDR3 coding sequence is TGTGCCAGCAGCCCCGGGGGTAGTTACACCGGGGAGCTGTTTTTT. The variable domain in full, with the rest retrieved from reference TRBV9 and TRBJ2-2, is DSGVTQTPKHLITATGQRVTLRCSPRSGDLSVYWYQQSLDQGLQFLIQYYNGEERAKGNILERFSAQQFPDLHSELNLSSLELGDSALYFCASSPGGSYTGELFFGEGSRLTVL.

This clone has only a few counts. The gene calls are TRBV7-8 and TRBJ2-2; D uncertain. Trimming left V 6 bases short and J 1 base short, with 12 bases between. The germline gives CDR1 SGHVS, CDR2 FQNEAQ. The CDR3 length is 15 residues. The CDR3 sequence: CASSFGWGNTGELFF. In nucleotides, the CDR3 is TGTGCCAGCAGTTTCGGATGGGGGAACACCGGGGAGCTGTTTTTT.

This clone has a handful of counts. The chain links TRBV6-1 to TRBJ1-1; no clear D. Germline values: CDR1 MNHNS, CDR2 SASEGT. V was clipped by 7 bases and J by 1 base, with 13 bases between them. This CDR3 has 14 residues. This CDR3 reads CASTYPGGNTEAFF. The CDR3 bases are TGTGCCAGCACCTACCCGGGCGGGAACACTGAAGCTTTCTTT.

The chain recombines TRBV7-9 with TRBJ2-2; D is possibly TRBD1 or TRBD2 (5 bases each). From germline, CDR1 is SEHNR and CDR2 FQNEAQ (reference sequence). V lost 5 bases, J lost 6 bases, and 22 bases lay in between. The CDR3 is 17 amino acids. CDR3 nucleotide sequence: TGTGCCAGCAGCGCAACCGGGCTCCGGGGCCATTCCGGGGAGCTGTTTTTT. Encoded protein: CASSATGLRGHSGELFF.

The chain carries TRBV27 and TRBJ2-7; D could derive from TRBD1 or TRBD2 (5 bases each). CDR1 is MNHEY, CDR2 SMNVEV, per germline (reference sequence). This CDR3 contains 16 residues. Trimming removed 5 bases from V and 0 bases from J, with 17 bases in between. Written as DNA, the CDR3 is TGTGCCAGCAGTCGCCGGACACTAGAGCCCTCCTACGAGCAGTACTTC. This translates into CASSRRTLEPSYEQYF.